This T cell receptor (beta chain) derives from a study of vaccination and CD4 T cells after COVID-19 (dated by TCRdb to between 2021 and 2022). In the study overall: Convalescent patients had a positive SARS-CoV-2 result on nasal swab PCR, and of these patients, several had mild disease and one had severe disease. Six males and four females were included in the convalescent cohort, with two Hispanic individuals, seven Caucasians, two Asians and one multiracial person represented. Two doses of either the Pfizer-BioNTech BNT162b2 vaccine (n=8) or the Moderna mRNA-1273 vaccine (n=2) were administered to participants. Post-COVID blood samples from convalescent patients were collected a median of approximately 93 days after diagnosis, with a range of roughly 35 to 161 days. Post-vaccine blood samples were obtained a median of about 72 days after the second vaccine dose, with a range of roughly 13 to 250 days. Overlapping spike peptide pools from SARS-CoV-2 and from the common cold coronaviruses HCoV-NL63, HCoV-OC43 and HCoV-229E were used as culture stimuli. Control cultures used a CEFX viral epitope pool as positive control, an HIV-1 Nef peptide pool as negative control, or no peptide. In under twelve COVID-19 convalescent patients and several infection-naive healthy vaccine recipients, researchers compared the spike-specific CD4+ TCR repertoire from before mRNA vaccination with the repertoire from after. Here is what the overall study found, with its caveats: Of the vaccine-specific clones in convalescent patients, 304 of 307, or nearly all, reacted only to SARS-CoV-2 spike and did not cross-react with common cold coronaviruses. The number of convalescent patients in the study was relatively small, and the study did not examine early timepoints following natural infection. Among convalescent patients, a median about 86% of the SARS-CoV-2-reactive clones seen after vaccination appeared only after vaccination, which suggests priming specific to the vaccine. Although the median number of SARS-CoV-2-reactive clonotypes went up from roughly 19 after infection to some 38 after vaccination, the increase was not significant.

The trim is 5 bases for V and 5 bases for J, with a gap of 7 bases between the germline ends. According to the germline V gene, CDR1 reads MNHNS and CDR2 reads SASEGT. The CDR3 goes from the cysteine to the phenylalanine over 13 residues. Left in the record is the CDR3 DNA by itself, 39 bases read in frame from the first base. The library was obtained by PCR. TCR sequencing of DNA from cultured CD4+ T cells used the Oncomine TCR Beta short-read assay at the Johns Hopkins FTIC core. Genomic DNA was extracted from the cultured CD4+ T cells with the QIAamp micro DNA kit. The Oncomine TCR Beta libraries from cultured CD4+ T cells were pooled using unique dual indexes and then sequenced on an Illumina iSeq 100. In the source study's methods: Non-productive sequences were removed, and CDR3s that did not start with C, did not end with F or W, or were shorter than 7 amino acids were discarded. Antigen-specific clonotypes were identified using the MANAFEST web application through comparison of peptide-stimulated wells with reference and other culture wells. For a clone to be called positive, the clone needed an FDR below 0.05, an odds ratio above 5, and a productive frequency above 0.1% in at least two of three replicate wells. A clonotype counted as cross-reactive if it showed significant expansion both in the SARS-CoV-2 spike wells and in at least one common cold coronavirus spike condition. Similarity between CDR3 sequences was evaluated in R version 3.6.1 using Levenshtein distances (stringdist) and unrooted phylogenetic trees (ape). TCRdb reran the public reads through fastp at Q25 and MiXCR, keeping productive beta chains. Each record represents a unique CDR3 protein, reported with the most common genes and DNA among its rows. The authors' filters were not applied to this entry. The sample has 15,000 to 20,000 distinct CDR3 sequences on record, about 39% of them singletons. The leading ten clones occupy approximately 15% of the sample.

Worth noting for this clonotype: What antigen it recognizes has not been identified. No much larger clone exists at a distance of one base, and base qualities are not known.

The label giving this sample's treatment or condition can be read as: approximately nine-day PBMC culture with coronavirus spike peptide pools or control peptides (ViraFEST assay). The ViraFEST assay, used in the study, expanded antigen-specific T cells with peptide pools and then identified the expanded clonotypes through TCR sequencing. Positive SARS-CoV-2 PCR tests in the convalescent patients dated from March to December 2020, before Alpha, Beta and Delta variants emerged in the United States. Each well held 1.5 million to 2.5 million PBMCs cultured with approximately 9.1 ug/ml peptide pools in IMDM containing approximately 5% human AB serum and 7.5 to 10 IU/ml IL-2. On days 3 and 7, half of the culture medium was replaced with fresh IL-2-containing medium. After about 10 days of culture, CD4+ T cells were isolated by negative selection using the EasySep CD4+ T cell isolation kit. Ficoll-Paque Plus gradient centrifugation was used to isolate PBMCs from whole blood, and the isolated PBMCs were then either used fresh or cryopreserved at -140C. Triplicate wells were generally used for each culture condition.

The sequenced sample consisted of CD4+ T cells from blood, cultured in vitro. This TCR came from a human donor who had recovered from COVID-19. Recombination joined TRBV6-1 with TRBJ1-6; no D gene can be assigned with confidence. DNA sequence: TGTGCCAGCAGTAACGAGAATAATTCACCCCTCCACTTT. This codes for CASSNENNSPLHF.